A selection of T cell receptor beta chains follows, all from one sample in a study of Ad26.COV2.S vaccination and SARS-CoV-2 variants. This table comes from immunoSEQ multiplex PCR, and its TCRdb copy is limited to in-frame clones, with some not included. In the table there are about 500,000 clones, roughly nine tenths of which are singletons. The sample here was peripheral blood, taken in a trial of Ad26.COV2.S vaccine versus placebo. All receptors come from a person between 18 and 60 years old who received the Ad26.COV2.S COVID-19 vaccine or a placebo. Each CDR3 is given with its conserved first and last residue. D genes are given only for firm matches. Expanded clones are given a class, and other clones once, few, many or no size at all.

v_call	clone_size	j_call	d_call	cdr3_aa	cdr3_nt
TRBV3-1/TRBV3-2	NA	TRBJ1-3	NA	CASSQGSSGNTIYF	TGTGCCAGCAGCCAGGGGAGCTCTGGAAACACCATATATTTT
TRBV6-5	NA	TRBJ1-2	NA	CASSYSRGDGYTF	TGTGCCAGCAGTTACTCTCGGGGGGATGGCTACACCTTC
TRBV11-2	NA	TRBJ2-7	TRBD2	CASSLAGGDYEQYF	TGTGCCAGCAGCTTAGCGGGAGGTGACTACGAGCAGTACTTC
TRBV27	NA	TRBJ1-1	TRBD1	CASSINRGGTEAFF	TGTGCCAGCAGTATCAACAGGGGCGGCACTGAAGCTTTCTTT
TRBV6-5	NA	TRBJ1-4	NA	CASRPGGREKLFF	TGTGCCAGCAGACCGGGAGGTCGGGAAAAACTGTTTTTT
TRBV6-5	NA	TRBJ2-5	TRBD2	CASSYSMASGKETQYF	TGTGCCAGCAGTTACTCGATGGCTAGCGGGAAAGAGACCCAGTACTTC
TRBV4-1	once	TRBJ2-5	NA	CASSQDLQGQETQYF	TGCGCCAGCAGCCAAGATTTACAGGGACAAGAGACCCAGTACTTC
TRBV9	NA	TRBJ2-5	TRBD2	CASSVGVAGGPQETQYF	TGTGCCAGCAGCGTAGGGGTAGCGGGAGGGCCCCAAGAGACCCAGTACTTC
TRBV10-3	NA	TRBJ1-2	NA	CAISEAGNGYTF	TGTGCCATCAGTGAGGCGGGCAATGGCTACACCTTC
TRBV28	NA	TRBJ2-1	NA	CASRGQSYNEQFF	TGTGCCAGCAGAGGACAGTCCTACAATGAGCAGTTCTTC
TRBV7-9	NA	TRBJ2-3	TRBD1	CASSQKTGADTDTQYF	TGTGCCAGCAGCCAAAAGACAGGGGCCGACACAGATACGCAGTATTTT
TRBV25-1	NA	TRBJ2-7	TRBD1	CASSAQGAHEQYF	TGTGCCAGCAGTGCTCAGGGGGCTCATGAGCAGTACTTC
TRBV11-1	NA	TRBJ2-3	TRBD1	CASSWDRGNTQYF	TGTGCCAGCAGCTGGGACAGGGGGAATACGCAGTATTTT
TRBV6-5	NA	TRBJ1-5	NA	CASSYSNRANQPQHF	TGTGCCAGCAGTTACTCGAACAGGGCCAATCAGCCCCAGCATTTT
TRBV5-4	NA	TRBJ2-1	NA	CASSPGPTYNEQFF	TGTGCCAGCAGCCCGGGCCCGACCTACAATGAGCAGTTCTTC
TRBV7-9	NA	TRBJ1-2	TRBD1	CASSSGQPRGYTF	TGTGCCAGCAGCTCGGGACAGCCTCGCGGCTACACCTTC
TRBV27	NA	TRBJ1-5	NA	CASSLRLSSNQPQHF	TGTGCCAGCAGTTTACGACTGTCTAGCAATCAGCCCCAGCATTTT
TRBV19	NA	TRBJ2-1	TRBD2	CASGLAGHNEQFF	TGTGCCAGTGGACTAGCGGGTCACAATGAGCAGTTCTTC
TRBV30	once	TRBJ1-1	NA	CAWSYPTKTEAFF	TGTGCCTGGTCATACCCGACGAAGACTGAAGCTTTCTTT
TRBV2	NA	TRBJ2-3	TRBD1	CASSGGQGYADTQYF	TGTGCCAGCAGTGGGGGACAGGGTTATGCAGATACGCAGTATTTT
TRBV10-3	NA	TRBJ1-5	TRBD1	CATSEDRGSGGNQPQHF	TGTGCCACCAGTGAGGACAGGGGCTCCGGTGGCAATCAGCCCCAGCATTTT
TRBV7-2	NA	TRBJ1-2	TRBD1	CASSIYRGRNYGYTF	TGTGCCAGCAGCATATACAGGGGGCGCAACTATGGCTACACCTTC
TRBV4-2	NA	TRBJ2-2	NA	CASSPYERTPNTGELFF	TGTGCCAGCAGCCCCTATGAGAGAACACCGAACACCGGGGAGCTGTTTTTT
TRBV15	NA	TRBJ2-7	NA	CATSRDLEVHEQYF	TGTGCCACCAGCAGAGATCTGGAAGTACACGAGCAGTACTTC
TRBV27	NA	TRBJ1-2	TRBD1	CASSAHGTAYGYTF	TGTGCCAGCAGTGCCCACGGGACAGCCTATGGCTACACCTTC
TRBV28	NA	TRBJ2-7	NA	CASKQGAAPYEQYF	TGTGCCAGTAAACAGGGCGCCGCTCCCTACGAGCAGTACTTC